These 16 T cell receptor beta chains originate from one sample sequenced in a study of blood T cell repertoires in COVID-19. Using immunoSEQ multiplex PCR, the repertoire was profiled, and TCRdb retains in-frame clones only, with some absent. The sample carries 200,000 to 250,000 clones, about 88% recorded once. Input material: peripheral blood. These receptors all come from a man between 60 and 75 years old with acute or convalescent COVID-19.

The chain carries TRBV7-9 and TRBJ1-1, with D possibly matching TRBD1 (6 bases). Germline V CDR1 and CDR2: SEHNR, FQNEAQ (reference sequence). V gave up 6 bases and J gave up 0 bases, with 11 bases separating them. The CDR3 totals 14 residues. The DNA for the CDR3 is TGTGCCAGCAGACGAACAGGGATGAACACTGAAGCTTTCTTT. Translation gives CASRRTGMNTEAFF.

This chain joins TRBV3-1 (or the pseudogene TRBV3-2) and TRBJ2-3, with D perhaps TRBD2 (6 bases). Germline CDR1 LGHDT, CDR2 YNNKEL (reference sequence). CDR3 length: 16 amino acids. Trimming cost V 4 bases and J 0 bases, with 14 bases left between them. The CDR3 loop reads CASSLGSGVSTDTQYF. The CDR3 DNA reads TGTGCCAGCAGCCTCGGATCGGGGGTCAGCACAGATACGCAGTATTTT.

The J gene is TRBJ1-5, the V gene TRBV7-2; TRBD1 might be the D (5 bases). Trimming removed 5 bases from V and 6 bases from J, with 14 bases in between. The CDR3 contains 14 residues. The germline CDR1 and CDR2 sequences are SGHTA and FQGNSA. The CDR3: CASSPSGGTQPQHF. CDR3 nucleotide sequence: TGTGCCAGCAGCCCCTCTGGGGGGACTCAGCCCCAGCATTTT. Based on the CDR3 plus reference TRBV7-2 and TRBJ1-5, the full variable domain is GAGVSQSPSNKVTEKGKDVELRCDPISGHTALYWYRQSLGQGLEFLIYFQGNSAPDKSGLPSDRFSAERTGGSVSTLTIQRTQQEDSAVYLCASSPSGGTQPQHFGDGTRLSIL.

V usage is TRBV21-1 and J usage is TRBJ2-7; no check of the table's D call, TRBD1, against the DNA was made. TRBV21-1 is described as a pseudogene. The CDR3 sequence is 13 residues long. The CDR3 sequence is CASPTAPLDEQYF. Here the CDR3 DNA reads TGTGCCAGTCCGACAGCTCCTCTGGACGAGCAGTACTTC.

The rearrangement links TRBV7-7 to TRBJ2-1, with 10 nucleotides matching TRBD2. J was trimmed by 2 bases and V by 5 bases; bases with no gene match: 3. Germline CDR1 and CDR2: SSHAT and FNYEAQ (reference sequence). This CDR3 region has 15 residues. The CDR3: CASSMGLAPYNEQFF. The DNA for the CDR3 is TGTGCCAGCAGCATGGGACTAGCGCCCTACAATGAGCAGTTCTTC. Complete variable domain (other parts from reference TRBV7-7 and TRBJ2-1): GAGVSQSPRYKVTKRGQDVTLRCDPISSHATLYWYQQALGQGPEFLTYFNYEAQPDKSGLPSDRFSAERPEGSISTLTIQRTEQRDSAMYRCASSMGLAPYNEQFFGPGTRLTVL.

This sequence joins TRBV3-1 (or the pseudogene TRBV3-2) and TRBJ1-1; possible D gene TRBD1, 6 bases. CDR3 length: 12 residues. V was clipped by 4 bases and J by 6 bases, with 9 bases between them. Germline loops: CDR1 LGHDT, CDR2 YNNKEL (reference sequence). CDR3 sequence (DNA): TGTGCCAGCAGCCCCAGGGGACCTGAAGCTTTCTTT. Protein sequence: CASSPRGPEAFF.

V and J are TRBV18 and TRBJ2-7; 9 bases agree with TRBD1. The CDR3 totals 15 residues. After removal of 0 bases from V and 3 bases from J, the junction contained 3 bases not matched to a gene. Germline CDR1 is KGHSH and CDR2 is LQKENI. In nucleotides, the CDR3 is TGTGCCAGCTCACCACCGGGACAGGGCGGCTACGAGCAGTACTTC. The encoded protein is CASSPPGQGGYEQYF.

The V call is TRBV9, the J call TRBJ2-1; 12 positions match TRBD2. Germline CDR1 and CDR2: SGDLS and YYNGEE. The CDR3 runs to 16 residues. The V segment lost 4 bases and the J segment 3 bases; nucleotides outside the gene matches: 5. The CDR3 reads CASSPPGLAGYNEQFF. CDR3 DNA sequence: TGTGCCAGCAGCCCCCCGGGACTAGCGGGCTACAATGAGCAGTTCTTC.

This rearrangement joins TRBV30 to TRBJ1-4; tentative D call: TRBD1 (6 bases). Germline V gives CDR1 GTSNPN, CDR2 SVGIG (reference sequence). The V end was cut by 5 bases, the J end by 7 bases, with 11 bases between. The CDR3 is made up of 12 amino acids. The CDR3 region has the DNA TGTGCCTGGGAGCGGGGGCCTGAAAAACTGTTTTTT. Its protein is CAWERGPEKLFF.

The chain couples TRBV5-1 to TRBJ2-7, with D tentatively TRBD1 (5 bases). CDR3 length equals 14 residues. From germline, CDR1 is SGHRS and CDR2 YFSETQ. V lost 0 bases to trimming and J lost 7 bases, with 14 bases between them. CDR3 sequence reads: CASSLGGPSGEQYF. In DNA form, the CDR3 reads TGCGCCAGCAGCTTGGGAGGCCCGTCAGGGGAGCAGTACTTC.

The V gene is TRBV6-2 or TRBV6-3, the J gene TRBJ1-6; TRBD1 matches at 9 bases. Germline values: CDR1 MNHEY, CDR2 SVGEGT. The CDR3 sequence is 20 residues long. Trimming at V came to 0 bases and at J to 1 base, leaving 10 bases not matched to a gene. The CDR3 region has the DNA TGTGCCAGCAGTTACTCGACGGGACAGGGAGTGAGGTCCTATAATTCACCCCTCCACTTT. It translates to CASSYSTGQGVRSYNSPLHF.

The chain combines TRBV6-6 with TRBJ1-3; maybe TRBD1 (5 bases). V shed 2 bases and J shed 3 bases, with 11 bases lying between them. The V gene's germline CDR1 is MNHNY and CDR2 SVGAGI (reference sequence). CDR3 length: 15 amino acids. Here the CDR3 reads CASSYGGTSGNTIYF. In DNA form, the CDR3 reads TGTGCCAGCAGTTACGGAGGGACGAGTGGAAACACCATATATTTT.

This clone was seen a handful of times. V gene TRBV5-1 combines with J gene TRBJ2-1; TRBD1 aligns across 7 bases. CDR3 length equals 15 residues. Per germline, CDR1 SGHRS and CDR2 YFSETQ. The trim removed 0 bases at V and 4 bases at J, leaving 4 bases unmatched. As DNA, the CDR3 is TGCGCCAGCAGCTTGGAACCAGGGGGTTACAATGAGCAGTTCTTC. This codes for CASSLEPGGYNEQFF.

V and J are TRBV5-1 and TRBJ1-1; D not resolved. Trimming cost V 0 bases and J 1 base, with 7 bases left between them. The germline gives CDR1 SGHRS, CDR2 YFSETQ. The CDR3 consists of 14 residues. The CDR3 bases are TGCGCCAGCAGCTTGGTCTTAGCGAACACTGAAGCTTTCTTT. Amino acids: CASSLVLANTEAFF.

The genes are TRBV3-1 (or the pseudogene TRBV3-2) and TRBJ2-6, with 7 bases fitting TRBD1. Germline-derived CDR1 and CDR2 are LGHDT and YNNKEL (reference sequence). With 4 bases clipped from V and 13 bases from J, the junction kept 25 bases outside the gene matches. The length of the CDR3 is 19 residues. The CDR3 bases are TGTGCCAGCAGCCCTCGGGGACAGAGAGACCCCTCTGGGGCCAGGGTCCTGACTTTC. It yields the protein CASSPRGQRDPSGARVLTF.

The CDR3 is CASSKVRGPTGELFF. The CDR3 DNA follows: TGTGCCAGCAGCAAAGTCAGGGGGCCTACCGGGGAGCTGTTTTTT. This chain joins TRBV28 and TRBJ2-2, with TRBD1 identical over 8 bases. CDR1 and CDR2 from the germline V gene are MDHEN and SYDVKM. The CDR3 has 15 amino acids. With 6 bases clipped from V and 5 bases from J, the junction kept 8 bases outside the gene matches.